This T cell receptor (beta chain) was retrieved from a study of T cell responses to AZD1222 COVID-19 vaccine. General study results and limits: Sampling that yielded the repertoires occurred only after the peak T cell response. At baseline, seropositivity was found in only a handful of AZD1222 recipients.

Measured with immunoSEQ multiplex PCR; TCRdb has only the in-frame clones, and not every one. This table holds about 130,000 clones, 93% found once. The count of this clone is one. Its matching antigen is unknown. The V gene lost 8 bases and the J gene lost 0 bases, with 14 bases spanning the gap. The CDR3 covers 15 residues. CDR1 and CDR2 (germline): MNHEY, SVGAGI. The sequence came from an adult in good health. J is TRBJ1-3 and V is TRBV6-5, with D possibly being TRBD1 (6 bases). Material: peripheral blood, obtained on day 0 of AZD1222 vaccination. The CDR3 here is CASAGQPSSGNTIYF. The CDR3 bases are TGTGCCAGCGCCGGACAGCCGAGCTCTGGAAACACCATATATTTT.